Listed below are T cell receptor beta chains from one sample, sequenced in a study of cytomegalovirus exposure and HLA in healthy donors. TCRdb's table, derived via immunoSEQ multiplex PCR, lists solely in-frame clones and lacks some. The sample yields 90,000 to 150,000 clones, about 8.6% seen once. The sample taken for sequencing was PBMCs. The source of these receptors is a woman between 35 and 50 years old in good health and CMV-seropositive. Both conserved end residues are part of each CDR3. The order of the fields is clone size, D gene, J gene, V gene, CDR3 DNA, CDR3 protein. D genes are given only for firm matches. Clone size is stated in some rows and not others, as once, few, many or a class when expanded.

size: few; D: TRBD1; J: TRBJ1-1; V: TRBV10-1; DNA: TGCGCCAGCAGTGCCAGGACAGGGGACACTGAAGCTTTCTTT; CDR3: CASSARTGDTEAFF
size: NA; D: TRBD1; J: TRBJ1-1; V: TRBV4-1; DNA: TGCGCCAGCAGCGGACAGGGAATGGCTAGGGGCACTGAAGCTTTCTTT; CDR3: CASSGQGMARGTEAFF
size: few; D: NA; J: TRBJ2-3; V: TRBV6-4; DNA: TGTGCCAGCAGTGATTCCAAGGGGGCAGATACGCAGTATTTT; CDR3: CASSDSKGADTQYF
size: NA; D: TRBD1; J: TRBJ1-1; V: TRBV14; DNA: TGTGCCAGCAGCCAATCCAGGGGGTTGAAGGACACTGAAGCTTTCTTT; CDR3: CASSQSRGLKDTEAFF
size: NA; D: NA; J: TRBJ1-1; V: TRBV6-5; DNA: TGTGCCAGCAGAGATCAGGGGAACACTGAAGCTTTCTTT; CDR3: CASRDQGNTEAFF
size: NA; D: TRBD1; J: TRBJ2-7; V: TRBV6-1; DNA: TGTGCCAGCAGTACCGGGACAGGGAGGCACGAGCAGTACTTC; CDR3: CASSTGTGRHEQYF
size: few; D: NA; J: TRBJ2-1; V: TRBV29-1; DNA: TGCAGCGTTGAAGGGGGGGATACCTACAATGAGCAGTTCTTC; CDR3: CSVEGGDTYNEQFF
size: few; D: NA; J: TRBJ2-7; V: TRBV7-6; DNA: TGTGCCAGCAGTCCGGGTTGGGGGCGCGGCGAGCAGTACTTC; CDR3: CASSPGWGRGEQYF
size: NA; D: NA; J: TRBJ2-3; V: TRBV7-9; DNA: TGTGCCAGCAGCAAGAGACAGGTGGTAGATACGCAGTATTTT; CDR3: CASSKRQVVDTQYF
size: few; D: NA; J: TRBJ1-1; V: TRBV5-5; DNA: TGTGCCAGCAGCCCGACAGCGAACACTGAAGCTTTCTTT; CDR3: CASSPTANTEAFF
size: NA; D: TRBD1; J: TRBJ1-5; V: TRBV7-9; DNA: TGTGCCAGCAGCACGACAGGGCTGGCGCCCCAGCATTTT; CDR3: CASSTTGLAPQHF
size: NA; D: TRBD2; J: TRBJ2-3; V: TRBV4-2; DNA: TGTGCCAGCAGCCAAGCAGAGGGTAGCGGGGGATACGATACGCAGTATTTT; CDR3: CASSQAEGSGGYDTQYF
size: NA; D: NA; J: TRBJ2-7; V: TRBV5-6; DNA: TGTGCCAGCACCCTTGGGGGGGGCCCCTACGAGCAGTACTTC; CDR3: CASTLGGGPYEQYF
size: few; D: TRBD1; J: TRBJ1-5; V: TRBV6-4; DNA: TGTGCCAGTTCGACAGGGAGTAATCAGCCCCAGCATTTT; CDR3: CASSTGSNQPQHF
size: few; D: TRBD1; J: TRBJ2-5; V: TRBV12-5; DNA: TGTGCTAGCTCATCCGGGACAGGGGGCGATCGGGAGACCCAGTACTTC; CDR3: CASSSGTGGDRETQYF
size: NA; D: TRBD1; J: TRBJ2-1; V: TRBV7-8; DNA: TGTGCCAGCAGCTTAGTCGGGACAGGGGCCTACAATGAGCAGTTCTTC; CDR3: CASSLVGTGAYNEQFF